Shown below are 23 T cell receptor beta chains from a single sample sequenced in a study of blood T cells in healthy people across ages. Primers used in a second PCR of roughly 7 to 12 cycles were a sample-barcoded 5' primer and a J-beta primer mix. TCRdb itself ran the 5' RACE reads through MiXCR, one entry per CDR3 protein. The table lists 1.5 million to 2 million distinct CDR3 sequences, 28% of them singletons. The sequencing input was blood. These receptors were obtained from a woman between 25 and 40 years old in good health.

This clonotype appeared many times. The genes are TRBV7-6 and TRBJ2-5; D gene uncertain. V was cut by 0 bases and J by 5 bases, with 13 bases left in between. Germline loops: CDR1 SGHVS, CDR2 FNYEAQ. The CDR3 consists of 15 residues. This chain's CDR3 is CASSLALLNGETQYF. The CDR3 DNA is TGTGCCAGCAGCTTAGCGCTACTGAACGGGGAGACCCAGTACTTC.

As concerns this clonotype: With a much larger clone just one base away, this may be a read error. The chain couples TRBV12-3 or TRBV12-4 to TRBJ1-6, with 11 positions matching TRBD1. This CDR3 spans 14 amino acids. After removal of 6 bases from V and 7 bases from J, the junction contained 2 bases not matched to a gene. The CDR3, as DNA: TGTGCCAGCAGGCGGGACAGGGGGAATTCACCCCTCCACTTT. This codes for CASRRDRGNSPLHF.

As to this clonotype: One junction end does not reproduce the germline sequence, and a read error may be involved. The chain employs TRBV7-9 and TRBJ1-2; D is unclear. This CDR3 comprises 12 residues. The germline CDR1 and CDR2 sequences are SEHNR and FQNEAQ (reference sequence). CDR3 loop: CAGSLSEGGYTF. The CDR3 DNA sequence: TGTGCCGGCAGCTTATCTGAGGGCGGCTACACCTTC.

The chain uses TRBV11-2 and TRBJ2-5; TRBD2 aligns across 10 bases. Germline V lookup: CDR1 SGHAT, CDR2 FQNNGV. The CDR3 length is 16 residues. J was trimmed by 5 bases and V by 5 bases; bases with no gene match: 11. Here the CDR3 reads CASSQGRAGGQETQYF. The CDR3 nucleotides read TGTGCCAGCAGCCAAGGACGAGCGGGAGGGCAGGAGACCCAGTACTTC.

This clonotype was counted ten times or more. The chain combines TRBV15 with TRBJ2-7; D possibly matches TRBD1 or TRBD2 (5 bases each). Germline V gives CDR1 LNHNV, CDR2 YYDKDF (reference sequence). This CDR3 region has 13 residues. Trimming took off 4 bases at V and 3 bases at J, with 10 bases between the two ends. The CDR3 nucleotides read TGTGCCACCAGCACGAGTGGGGGCTACGAGCAGTACTTC. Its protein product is CATSTSGGYEQYF.

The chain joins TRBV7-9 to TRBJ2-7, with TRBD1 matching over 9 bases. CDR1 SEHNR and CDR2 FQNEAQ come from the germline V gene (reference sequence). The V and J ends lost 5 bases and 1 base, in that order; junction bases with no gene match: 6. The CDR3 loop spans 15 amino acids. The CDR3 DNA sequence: TGTGCCAGCAGCCACCGGGACAGGGAATCCTACGAGCAGTACTTC. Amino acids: CASSHRDRESYEQYF.

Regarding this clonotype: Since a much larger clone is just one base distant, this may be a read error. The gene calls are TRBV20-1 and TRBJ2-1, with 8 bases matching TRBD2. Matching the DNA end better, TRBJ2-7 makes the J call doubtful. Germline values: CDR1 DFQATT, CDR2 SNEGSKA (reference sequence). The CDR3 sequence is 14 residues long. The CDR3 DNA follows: TGCAGTGCTCGGACTAGCAGGTCCTACAATGAGCAGTACTTC. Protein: CSARTSRSYNEQYF.

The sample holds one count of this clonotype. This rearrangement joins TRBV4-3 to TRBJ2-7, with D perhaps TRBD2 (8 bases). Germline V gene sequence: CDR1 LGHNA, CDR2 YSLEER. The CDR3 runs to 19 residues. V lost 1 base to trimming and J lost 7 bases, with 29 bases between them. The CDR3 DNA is TGCGCCAGCAGCCAAGTAGCAGGGGGTATTAGCGGGAAGTCCCATGAGCAGTACTTC. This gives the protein CASSQVAGGISGKSHEQYF.

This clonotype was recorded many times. The chain's CDR3 is CASSKITGSNEQFF. In DNA form, the CDR3 reads TGTGCCAGCAGCAAAATCACAGGTTCTAATGAGCAGTTCTTC. The V gene is TRBV11-2, the J gene TRBJ2-1; D may be TRBD1 (5 bases). The CDR3 loop spans 14 amino acids. Germline V gives CDR1 SGHAT, CDR2 FQNNGV. Trimming left V 5 bases short and J 7 bases short, with 15 bases between.

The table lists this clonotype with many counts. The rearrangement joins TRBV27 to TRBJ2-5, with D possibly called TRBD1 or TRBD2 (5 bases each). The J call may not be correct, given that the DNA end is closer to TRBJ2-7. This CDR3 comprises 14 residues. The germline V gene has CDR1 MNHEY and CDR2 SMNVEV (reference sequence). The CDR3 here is CASSFRDGTYEQYF. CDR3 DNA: TGTGCCAGCAGCTTCCGGGACGGGACCTACGAGCAGTACTTC.

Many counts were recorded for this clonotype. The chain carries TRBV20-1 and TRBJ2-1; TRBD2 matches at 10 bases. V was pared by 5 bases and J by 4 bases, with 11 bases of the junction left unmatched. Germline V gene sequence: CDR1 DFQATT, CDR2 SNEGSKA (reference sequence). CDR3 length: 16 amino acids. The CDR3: CSAASGSGRGYNEQFF. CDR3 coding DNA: TGCAGTGCTGCGTCGGGAAGCGGGAGGGGTTACAATGAGCAGTTCTTC.

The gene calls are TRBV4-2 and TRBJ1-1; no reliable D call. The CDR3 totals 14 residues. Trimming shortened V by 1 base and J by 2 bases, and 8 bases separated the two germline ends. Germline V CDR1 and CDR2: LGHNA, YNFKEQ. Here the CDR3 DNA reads TGTGCCAGCAGCCAAGTATCCCCCAACACTGAAGCTTTCTTT. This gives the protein CASSQVSPNTEAFF.

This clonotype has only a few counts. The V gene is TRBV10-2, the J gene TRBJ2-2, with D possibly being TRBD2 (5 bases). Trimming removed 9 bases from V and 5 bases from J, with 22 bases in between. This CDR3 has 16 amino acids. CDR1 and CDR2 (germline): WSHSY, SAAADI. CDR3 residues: CASRLSTGFLTGELFF. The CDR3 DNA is TGCGCCAGTCGCCTATCCACGGGGTTCCTTACCGGGGAGCTGTTTTTT.

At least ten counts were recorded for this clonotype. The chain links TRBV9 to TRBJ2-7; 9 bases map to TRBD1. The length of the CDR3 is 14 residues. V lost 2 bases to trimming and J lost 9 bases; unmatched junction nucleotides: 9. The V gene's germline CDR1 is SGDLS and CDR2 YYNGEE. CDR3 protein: CASSVDPGQGGQYF. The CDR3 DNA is TGTGCCAGCAGCGTTGATCCGGGACAGGGAGGGCAGTACTTC. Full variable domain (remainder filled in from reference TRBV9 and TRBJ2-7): DSGVTQTPKHLITATGQRVTLRCSPRSGDLSVYWYQQSLDQGLQFLIQYYNGEERAKGNILERFSAQQFPDLHSELNLSSLELGDSALYFCASSVDPGQGGQYFGPGTRLTVT.

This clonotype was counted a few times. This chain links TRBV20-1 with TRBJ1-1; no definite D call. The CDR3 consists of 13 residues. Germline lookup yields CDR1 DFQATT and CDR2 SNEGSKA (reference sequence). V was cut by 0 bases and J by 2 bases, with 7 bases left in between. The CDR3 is CSARETPNTEAFF. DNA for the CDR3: TGCAGTGCTAGAGAGACACCTAACACTGAAGCTTTCTTT.

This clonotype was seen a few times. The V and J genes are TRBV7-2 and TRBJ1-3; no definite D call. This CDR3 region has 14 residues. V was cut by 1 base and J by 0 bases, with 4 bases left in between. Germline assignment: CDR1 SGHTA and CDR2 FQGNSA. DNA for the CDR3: TGTGCCAGCAGCTTAGATCGCTCTGGAAACACCATATATTTT. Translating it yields CASSLDRSGNTIYF.

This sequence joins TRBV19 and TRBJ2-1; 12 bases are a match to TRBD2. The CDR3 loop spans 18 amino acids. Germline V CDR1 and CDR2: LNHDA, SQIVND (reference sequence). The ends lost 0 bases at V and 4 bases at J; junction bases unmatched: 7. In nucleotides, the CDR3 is TGTGCCAGTAGTATAGACCAGACTAGCGGGGGATCTTACAATGAGCAGTTCTTC. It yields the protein CASSIDQTSGGSYNEQFF.

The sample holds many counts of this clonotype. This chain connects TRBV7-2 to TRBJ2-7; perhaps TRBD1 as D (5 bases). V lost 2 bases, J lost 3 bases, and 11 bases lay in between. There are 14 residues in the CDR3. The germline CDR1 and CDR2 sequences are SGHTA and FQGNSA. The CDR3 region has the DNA TGTGCCAGCAGCTTATCCCAGGGTATCTACGAGCAGTACTTC. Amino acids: CASSLSQGIYEQYF.

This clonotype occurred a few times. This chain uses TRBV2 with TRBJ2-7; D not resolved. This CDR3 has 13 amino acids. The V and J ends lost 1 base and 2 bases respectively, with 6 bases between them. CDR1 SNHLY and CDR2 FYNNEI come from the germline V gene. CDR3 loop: CASSEGIAYEQYF. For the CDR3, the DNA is TGTGCCAGCAGTGAAGGGATAGCCTACGAGCAGTACTTC.

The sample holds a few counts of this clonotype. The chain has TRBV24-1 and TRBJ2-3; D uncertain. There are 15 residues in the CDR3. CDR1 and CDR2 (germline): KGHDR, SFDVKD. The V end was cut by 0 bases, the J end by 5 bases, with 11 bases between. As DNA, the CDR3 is TGTGCCACCAGTGATTTGGGATTACCAGGAGATACGCAGTATTTT. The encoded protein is CATSDLGLPGDTQYF.

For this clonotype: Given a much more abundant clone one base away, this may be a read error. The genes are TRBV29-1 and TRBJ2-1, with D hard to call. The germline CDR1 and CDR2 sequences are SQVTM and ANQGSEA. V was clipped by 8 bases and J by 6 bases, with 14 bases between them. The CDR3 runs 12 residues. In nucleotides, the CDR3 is TGCAGCCTTCAACGGCAGGCCAATGAGCAGTTCTTC. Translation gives CSLQRQANEQFF.

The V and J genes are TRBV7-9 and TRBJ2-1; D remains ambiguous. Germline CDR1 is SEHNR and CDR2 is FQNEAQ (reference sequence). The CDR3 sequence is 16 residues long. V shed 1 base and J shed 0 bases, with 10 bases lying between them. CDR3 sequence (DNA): TGTGCCAGCAGCTTAGATGGGTGGAGCTCCTACAATGAGCAGTTCTTC. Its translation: CASSLDGWSSYNEQFF.

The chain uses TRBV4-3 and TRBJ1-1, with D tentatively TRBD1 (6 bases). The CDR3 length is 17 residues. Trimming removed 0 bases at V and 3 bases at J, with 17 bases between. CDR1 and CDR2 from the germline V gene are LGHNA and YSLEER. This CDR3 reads CASSQDTGTTWYTEAFF. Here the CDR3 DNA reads TGCGCCAGCAGCCAAGACACAGGGACGACGTGGTACACTGAAGCTTTCTTT.